Shown below are 15 T cell receptor beta chains from a single sample sequenced in a study of blood T cell repertoires in COVID-19. Produced via immunoSEQ multiplex PCR; TCRdb's table is partial and in-frame only. Of approximately 230,000 clones in the sample, around 88% are singletons; the top ten hold approximately 6%. The material sequenced was peripheral blood. The receptor set was obtained from a woman in her thirties with COVID-19, enrolled during active disease.

The chain combines TRBV7-9 with TRBJ1-2; tentative D call: TRBD1 (5 bases). The CDR3 runs to 14 residues. V was trimmed by 5 bases and J by 4 bases, leaving 14 bases between them. Germline CDR1 is SEHNR and CDR2 is FQNEAQ (reference sequence). CDR3 DNA sequence: TGTGCCAGCAGCCCTCCAGGGAACATCTATGGCTACACCTTC. This gives the protein CASSPPGNIYGYTF.

The chain joins TRBV7-2 to TRBJ2-3, with TRBD1 matching over 8 bases. Germline CDR1 is SGHTA and CDR2 is FQGNSA. The length of the CDR3 is 14 residues. V shed 5 bases and J 5 bases; nucleotides not matched to a gene: 6. The CDR3 loop reads CASSPIRGQDTQYF. Here the CDR3 DNA reads TGTGCCAGCAGCCCGATCAGGGGGCAAGATACGCAGTATTTT. The variable domain in full, completed from reference TRBV7-2 and TRBJ2-3, reads GAGVSQSPSNKVTEKGKDVELRCDPISGHTALYWYRQSLGQGLEFLIYFQGNSAPDKSGLPSDRFSAERTGGSVSTLTIQRTQQEDSAVYLCASSPIRGQDTQYFGPGTRLTVL.

The CDR3 loop is CASSPKRATEQYV. The CDR3 nucleotides are TGTGCCAGCAGTCCTAAGCGGGCCACCGAGCAGTACGTC. V usage is TRBV7-8 and J usage is TRBJ2-7, with TRBD2 as a possible D gene (6 bases). The CDR3 spans 13 residues. Germline CDR1 is SGHVS and CDR2 is FQNEAQ. Trimming stripped 6 bases from V and 6 bases from J, with 15 bases between.

The gene calls are TRBV9 and TRBJ2-1; D gene unclear. Germline values: CDR1 SGDLS, CDR2 YYNGEE. The germline V and J ends were trimmed by 0 bases and 10 bases, with 8 bases remaining between them. CDR3 length equals 12 residues. The CDR3: CASSVATHEQFF. DNA for the CDR3: TGTGCCAGCAGCGTAGCTACCCACGAGCAGTTCTTC.

The chain links TRBV29-1 to TRBJ2-3; 8 nucleotides align to TRBD2. Losses at the gene ends were 6 bases for V and 4 bases for J; bases not matched to a gene: 9. The CDR3 length is 14 residues. Germline CDR1 SQVTM, CDR2 ANQGSEA. The CDR3: CSVTGTRDADTQYF. CDR3 coding DNA: TGCAGCGTCACCGGGACTAGGGATGCAGATACGCAGTATTTT.

The chain has TRBV7-2 and TRBJ1-2; 7 bases match TRBD1. The junction had 18 bases not matched to a gene; V was cut back by 2 bases and J by 3 bases. The CDR3 length is 19 residues. Germline V gene lookup returns CDR1 SGHTA and CDR2 FQGNSA. This CDR3 is CASSLIVGDRAPPDYGYTF. CDR3 DNA: TGTGCCAGCAGCTTAATAGTAGGAGACAGGGCCCCGCCGGACTATGGCTACACCTTC.

The chain has TRBV27 and TRBJ1-2; 7 nucleotides match TRBD1. The CDR3 runs 14 residues. Germline V CDR1 and CDR2: MNHEY, SMNVEV (reference sequence). J gave up 8 bases and V 5 bases, and 11 bases lay outside the gene matches. This CDR3 reads CASSTTDRVGGYTF. The CDR3 bases are TGTGCCAGCAGTACGACCGACAGGGTGGGGGGCTACACCTTC.

The chain employs TRBV11-2 and TRBJ1-2; a weak D match, TRBD1 (6 bases). Germline V gives CDR1 SGHAT, CDR2 FQNNGV. Deletions cut 8 bases from V and 6 bases from J, with 19 bases between. The CDR3 runs to 14 residues. The CDR3 loop reads CASPIGGGADGYTF. CDR3 DNA: TGTGCCAGCCCAATAGGGGGGGGCGCAGATGGCTACACCTTC. Full variable domain (remainder filled in from reference TRBV11-2 and TRBJ1-2): EAGVAQSPRYKIIEKRQSVAFWCNPISGHATLYWYQQILGQGPKLLIQFQNNGVVDDSQLPKDRFSAERLKGVDSTLKIQPAKLEDSAVYLCASPIGGGADGYTFGSGTRLTVV.

The rearrangement joins TRBV7-2 to TRBJ2-7; D might be TRBD2 (6 bases). The V and J ends lost 5 bases and 4 bases respectively, with 9 bases between them. The CDR3 runs to 12 residues. Germline loops: CDR1 SGHTA, CDR2 FQGNSA. CDR3 protein: CASSATSYEQYF. The CDR3, as DNA: TGTGCCAGCAGCGCGACTAGTTACGAGCAGTACTTC. Drawing the rest from reference TRBV7-2 and TRBJ2-7, the complete variable domain is GAGVSQSPSNKVTEKGKDVELRCDPISGHTALYWYRQSLGQGLEFLIYFQGNSAPDKSGLPSDRFSAERTGGSVSTLTIQRTQQEDSAVYLCASSATSYEQYFGPGTRLTVT.

As concerns this clone: Given the absence of the conserved phenylalanine or tryptophan at the CDR3 end, a read error is likely. The DNA is left out, because the CDR3 cannot be placed on it with certainty; the CDR3 is given as TCRdb lists it. V gene TRBV5-6 combines with J gene TRBJ1-1; TRBD1, the table's D call, lacks a check against the DNA. Germline CDR1 and CDR2: SGHDT and YYEEEE. The length of the CDR3 is 13 amino acids, counting both ends. The CDR3 sequence is CASSFPKPDRQQT.

For the CDR3, the DNA is TGCAGCGTTCCCGAGGGGGGGTTCAATCAGCCCCAGCATTTT. Residues: CSVPEGGFNQPQHF. The chain combines TRBV29-1 with TRBJ1-5; tentatively, D is TRBD1 (6 bases). V lost 5 bases and J 3 bases, leaving 14 bases between the germline ends. This CDR3 comprises 14 residues. Per germline, CDR1 SQVTM and CDR2 ANQGSEA. Full variable domain (outside the CDR3, taken from reference TRBV29-1 and TRBJ1-5): SAVISQKPSRDICQRGTSLTIQCQVDSQVTMMFWYRQQPGQSLTLIATANQGSEATYESGFVIDKFPISRPNLTFSTLTVSNMSPEDSSIYLCSVPEGGFNQPQHFGDGTRLSIL.

The genes are TRBV11-2 and TRBJ2-3; 7 bases agree with TRBD2. The trim removed 5 bases at V and 1 base at J, leaving 3 bases unmatched. There are 14 residues in the CDR3. Looked up from germline, CDR1 is SGHAT and CDR2 is FQNNGV. In DNA, the CDR3 is TGTGCCAGCAGCGGGGGGGAGGGCACAGATACGCAGTATTTT. This codes for CASSGGEGTDTQYF.

The chain joins TRBV27 to TRBJ2-7, with D perhaps matching TRBD2 (5 bases). V was clipped by 6 bases and J by 1 base, with 13 bases between them. Looked up from germline, CDR1 is MNHEY and CDR2 is SMNVEV (reference sequence). The CDR3 contains 14 residues. The CDR3 bases are TGTGCCAGCAGGGGGTCCGGGGTGTCCTACGAGCAGTACTTC. Protein product: CASRGSGVSYEQYF.

This rearrangement joins TRBV6-5 to TRBJ1-1; the D is unclear. Germline V gene lookup returns CDR1 MNHEY and CDR2 SVGAGI. CDR3 length: 15 residues. V lost 2 bases to trimming and J lost 0 bases, with 10 bases between them. CDR3 DNA sequence: TGTGCCAGCAGTTACGGTACCCAGTTGAACACTGAAGCTTTCTTT. It is translated as CASSYGTQLNTEAFF.

The V gene is TRBV4-1, the J gene TRBJ1-5; a weak D match, TRBD1 (5 bases). The V and J ends lost 5 bases and 2 bases respectively, with 10 bases between them. The CDR3 is 14 amino acids. Germline CDR1 reads MGHRA; CDR2 reads YSYEKL. The CDR3 coding sequence is TGCGCCAGCAGCAGGGGCTTTGGCAATCAGCCCCAGCATTTT. It translates to CASSRGFGNQPQHF.